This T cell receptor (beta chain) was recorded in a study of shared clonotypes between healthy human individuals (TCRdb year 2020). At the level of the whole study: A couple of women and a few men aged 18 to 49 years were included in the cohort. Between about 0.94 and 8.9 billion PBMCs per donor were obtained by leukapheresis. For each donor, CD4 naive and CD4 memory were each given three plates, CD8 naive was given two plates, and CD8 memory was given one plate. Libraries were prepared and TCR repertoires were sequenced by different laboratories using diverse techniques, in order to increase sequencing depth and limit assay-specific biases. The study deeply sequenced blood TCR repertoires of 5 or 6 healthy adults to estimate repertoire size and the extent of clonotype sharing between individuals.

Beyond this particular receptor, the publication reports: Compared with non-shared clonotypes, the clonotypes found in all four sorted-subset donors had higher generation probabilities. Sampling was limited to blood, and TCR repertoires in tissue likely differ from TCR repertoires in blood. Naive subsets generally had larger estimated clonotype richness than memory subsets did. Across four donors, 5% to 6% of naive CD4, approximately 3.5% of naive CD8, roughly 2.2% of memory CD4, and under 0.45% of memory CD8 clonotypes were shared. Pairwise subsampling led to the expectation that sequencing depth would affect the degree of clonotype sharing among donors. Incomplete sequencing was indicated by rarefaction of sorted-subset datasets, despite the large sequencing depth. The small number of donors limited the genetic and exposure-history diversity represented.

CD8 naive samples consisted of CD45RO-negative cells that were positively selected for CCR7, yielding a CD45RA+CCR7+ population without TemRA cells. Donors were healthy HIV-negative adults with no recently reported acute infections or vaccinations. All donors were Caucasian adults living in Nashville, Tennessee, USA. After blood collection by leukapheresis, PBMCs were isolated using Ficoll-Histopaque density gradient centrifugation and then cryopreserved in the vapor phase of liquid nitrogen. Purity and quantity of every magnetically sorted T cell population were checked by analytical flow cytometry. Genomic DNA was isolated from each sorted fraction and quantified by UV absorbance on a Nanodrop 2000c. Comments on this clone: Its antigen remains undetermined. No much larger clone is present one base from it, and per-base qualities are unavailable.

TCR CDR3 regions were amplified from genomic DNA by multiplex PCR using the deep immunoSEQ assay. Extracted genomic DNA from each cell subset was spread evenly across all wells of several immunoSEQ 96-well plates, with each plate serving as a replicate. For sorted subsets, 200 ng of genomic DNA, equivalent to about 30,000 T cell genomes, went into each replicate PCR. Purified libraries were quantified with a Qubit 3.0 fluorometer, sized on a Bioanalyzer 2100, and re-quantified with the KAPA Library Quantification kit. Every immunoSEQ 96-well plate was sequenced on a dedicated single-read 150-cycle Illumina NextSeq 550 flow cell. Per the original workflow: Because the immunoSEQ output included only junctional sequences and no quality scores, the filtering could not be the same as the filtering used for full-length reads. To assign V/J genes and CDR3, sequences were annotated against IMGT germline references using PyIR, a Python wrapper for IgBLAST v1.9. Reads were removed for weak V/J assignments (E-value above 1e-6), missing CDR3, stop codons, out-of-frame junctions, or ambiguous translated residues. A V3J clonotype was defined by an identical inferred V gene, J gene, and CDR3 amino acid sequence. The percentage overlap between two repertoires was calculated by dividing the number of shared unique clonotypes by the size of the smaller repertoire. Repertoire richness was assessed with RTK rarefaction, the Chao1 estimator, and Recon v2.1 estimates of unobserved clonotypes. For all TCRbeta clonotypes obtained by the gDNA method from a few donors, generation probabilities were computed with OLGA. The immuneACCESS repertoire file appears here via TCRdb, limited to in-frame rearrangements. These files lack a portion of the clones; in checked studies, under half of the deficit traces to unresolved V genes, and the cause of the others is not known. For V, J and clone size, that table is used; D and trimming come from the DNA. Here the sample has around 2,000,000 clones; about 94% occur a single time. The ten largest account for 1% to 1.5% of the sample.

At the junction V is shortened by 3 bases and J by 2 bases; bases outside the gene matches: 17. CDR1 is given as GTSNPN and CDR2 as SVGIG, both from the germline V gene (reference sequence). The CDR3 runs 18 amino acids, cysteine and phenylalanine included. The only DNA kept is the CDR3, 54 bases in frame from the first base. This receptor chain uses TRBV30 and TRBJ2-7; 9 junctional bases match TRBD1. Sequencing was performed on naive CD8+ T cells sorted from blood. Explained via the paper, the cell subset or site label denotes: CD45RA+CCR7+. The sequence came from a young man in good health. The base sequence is TGTGCCTGGAGGGATCTGGGACAGGGTGTGAGGCTGCCCTACGAGCAGTACTTC. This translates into CAWRDLGQGVRLPYEQYF.